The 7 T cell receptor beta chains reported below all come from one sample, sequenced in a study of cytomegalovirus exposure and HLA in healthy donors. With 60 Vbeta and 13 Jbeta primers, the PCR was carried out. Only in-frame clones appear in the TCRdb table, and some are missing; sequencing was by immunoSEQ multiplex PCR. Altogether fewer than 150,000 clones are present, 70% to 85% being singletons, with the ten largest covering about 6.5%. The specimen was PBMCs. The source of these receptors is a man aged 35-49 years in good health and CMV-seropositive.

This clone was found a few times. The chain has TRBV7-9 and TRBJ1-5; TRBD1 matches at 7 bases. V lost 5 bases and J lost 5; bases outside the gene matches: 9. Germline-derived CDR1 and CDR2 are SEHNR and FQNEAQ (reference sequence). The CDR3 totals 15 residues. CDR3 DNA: TGTGCCAGCAGCCCAGGATACAGGGGTGATCAGCCCCAGCATTTT. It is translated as CASSPGYRGDQPQHF.

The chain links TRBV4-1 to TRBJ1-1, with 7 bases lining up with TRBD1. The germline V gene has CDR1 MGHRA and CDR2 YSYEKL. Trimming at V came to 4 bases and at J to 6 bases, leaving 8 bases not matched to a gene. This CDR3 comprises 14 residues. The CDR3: CASSLTDRAAEAFF. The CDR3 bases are TGCGCCAGCAGCCTCACCGACAGGGCGGCTGAAGCTTTCTTT.

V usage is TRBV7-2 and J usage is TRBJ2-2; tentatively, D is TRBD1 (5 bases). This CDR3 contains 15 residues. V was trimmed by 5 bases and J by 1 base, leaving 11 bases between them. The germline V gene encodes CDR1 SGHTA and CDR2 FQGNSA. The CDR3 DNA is TGTGCCAGCAGCCCTAGGGGCGGGAACACCGGGGAGCTGTTTTTT. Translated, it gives CASSPRGGNTGELFF.

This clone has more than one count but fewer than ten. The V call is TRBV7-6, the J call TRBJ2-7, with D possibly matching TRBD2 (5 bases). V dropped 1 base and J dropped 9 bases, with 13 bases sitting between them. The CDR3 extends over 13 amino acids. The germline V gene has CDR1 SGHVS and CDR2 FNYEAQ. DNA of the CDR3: TGTGCCAGCAGCTTAGAAGGGAGAGGAGGGCAGTACTTC. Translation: CASSLEGRGGQYF.

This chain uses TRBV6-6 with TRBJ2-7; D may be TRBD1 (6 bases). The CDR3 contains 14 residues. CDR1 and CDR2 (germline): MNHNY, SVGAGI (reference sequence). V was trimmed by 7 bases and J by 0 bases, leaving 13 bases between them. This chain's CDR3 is CASTERQDSYEQYF. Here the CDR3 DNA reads TGTGCCAGCACCGAAAGACAGGACTCCTACGAGCAGTACTTC.

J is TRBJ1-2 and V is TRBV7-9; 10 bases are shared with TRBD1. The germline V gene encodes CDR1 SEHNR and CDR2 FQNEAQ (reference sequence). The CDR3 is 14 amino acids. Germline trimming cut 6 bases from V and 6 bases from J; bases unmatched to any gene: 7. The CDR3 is CASSLDRGYNGYTF. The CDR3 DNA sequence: TGTGCCAGCAGTCTGGACAGGGGGTATAATGGCTACACCTTC.

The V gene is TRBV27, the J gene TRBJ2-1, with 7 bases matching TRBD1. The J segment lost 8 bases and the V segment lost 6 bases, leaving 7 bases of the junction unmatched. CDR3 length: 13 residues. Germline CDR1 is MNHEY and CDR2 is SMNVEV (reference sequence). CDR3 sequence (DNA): TGTGCCAGCAGGGCAGGGGGATTCGATGAGCAGTTCTTC. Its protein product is CASRAGGFDEQFF.